Given below is one TCR beta chain in context. This specimen comes from a study of cytomegalovirus exposure and HLA in healthy donors. Vbeta (60) and Jbeta (13) primers were used in the PCR. Sequencing was performed with immunoSEQ multiplex PCR; in TCRdb, only in-frame clones are kept and a portion is missing. In the table there are about 140,000 clones, 80% of which are singletons. Per the germline V gene, CDR1 is SGHTA and CDR2 is FQGNSA. The CDR3 extends over 16 amino acids. With V trimmed by 1 base and J by 6 bases, 6 bases remained unmatched. Sequencing used PBMCs. The rearrangement uses TRBV7-2 and TRBJ1-6, with 7 bases matching TRBD1. The source is a man aged 35 to 55 in good health and CMV-seronegative. The CDR3 DNA reads as TGTGCCAGCAGCTTAGGGGCCGGGACAGCTAATTCACCCCTCCACTTT. Translated, it gives CASSLGAGTANSPLHF.